The next 4 T cell receptor beta chains were all read from a single sample in a study of blood T cells in healthy people across ages. The authors ran a second PCR of about 6 to 11 cycles using a sample-barcoded 5' primer and a J-beta primer mix. Each CDR3 protein gets one entry after TCRdb re-called the 5' RACE reads with MiXCR. The sample contains over 600,000 distinct CDR3 sequences, roughly 21% of which appear only once. The sample taken for sequencing was blood. These TCRs come from a man in his sixties or seventies in good health.

The chain has TRBV7-9 and TRBJ1-1; D gene uncertain. Trimming took off 5 bases at V and 3 bases at J, with 19 bases between the two ends. Germline V lookup: CDR1 SEHNR, CDR2 FQNEAQ (reference sequence). This CDR3 contains 16 residues. CDR3 coding DNA: TGTGCCAGCAGCCCCTCATCCGGGCGTATGTACACTGAAGCTTTCTTT. It is translated as CASSPSSGRMYTEAFF. The full variable domain, completed using reference TRBV7-9 and TRBJ1-1, is DTGVSQNPRHKITKRGQNVTFRCDPISEHNRLYWYRQTLGQGPEFLTYFQNEAQLEKSRLLSDRFSAERPKGSFSTLEIQRTEQGDSAMYLCASSPSSGRMYTEAFFGQGTRLTVV.

For this clonotype: Since a much larger clone is just one base distant, this may be a read error. The CDR3 DNA sequence: TGTGCCATCAAAGAAGTAAGCACAGATACGCAGTATTTT. Translating it yields CAIKEVSTDTQYF. The chain uses TRBV10-3 and TRBJ2-3; D is uncertain. Germline V CDR1 and CDR2: ENHRY, SYGVKD. The CDR3 is 13 amino acids. V was pared by 7 bases and J by 0 bases, with 8 bases between.

This clonotype was detected only a few times. The chain employs TRBV3-1 and TRBJ1-3; no reliable D call. The V and J ends lost 8 bases and 1 base respectively, with 9 bases between them. The CDR3 has 13 amino acids. The V gene's germline CDR1 is LGHDT and CDR2 YNNKEL (reference sequence). The CDR3 DNA sequence: TGTGCCAGCTGCGCGGGTTCTGGAAACACCATATATTTT. This gives the protein CASCAGSGNTIYF.

Regarding this clonotype: One junction end does not reproduce the germline sequence, and a read error may be involved. The chain is built from TRBV28 and TRBJ1-4, with D possibly matching TRBD1 (6 bases). Germline CDR1 MDHEN, CDR2 SYDVKM. The CDR3 extends over 11 amino acids. The CDR3 DNA reads TGTGCCAGCAGTTTAAGGGGGACCGTGTGTTTT. Translated: CASSLRGTVCF. Full variable domain (missing parts from reference TRBV28 and TRBJ1-4): DVKVTQSSRYLVKRTGEKVFLECVQDMDHENMFWYRQDPGLGLRLIYFSYDVKMKEKGDIPEGYSVSREKKERFSLILESASTNQTSMYLCASSLRGTVCFGSGTQLSVL.